This record covers a single T cell receptor (beta chain). No DNA is shown, since the ends of the CDR3 on it are uncertain; the CDR3 is the one TCRdb lists. Sequencing used immunoSEQ multiplex PCR; TCRdb keeps in-frame clones, though not all of them. The sample holds 45,000 to 60,000 clones, around 84% seen once. These data belong to a study of blood T cell repertoires in COVID-19. On the study more broadly: T cells, B-cell-depleted T cells, or PBMCs provided the cDNA or gDNA that served as material.

The clonotype comes from a woman at least 80 years old with acute or convalescent COVID-19. Source material: peripheral blood.

CDR3 in amino acids: CASSQVGRGSRTDTQYF. This chain joins TRBV21-1 and TRBJ2-3; the table calls TRBD1, which could not be checked here. TRBV21-1 is a listed pseudogene. The CDR3 length is 17 residues, termini included.